This T cell receptor beta chain is drawn from a study of glioma-infiltrating T cells after dendritic cell vaccination. Trimming took 2 bases from V and 10 from J; bases not matched to a gene: 9. Germline loops: CDR1 SGHTA, CDR2 FQGTGA. The CDR3 spans 16 residues. Regarding time point: after dendritic cell vaccination, including at tumor progression/relapse. The repertoire was sequenced with immunoSEQ multiplex PCR; TCRdb's copy has only in-frame clones and lacks some. This table holds roughly 85,000 clones, approximately 81% found once. The sequencing used blood, collected after dendritic cell vaccination. The rearrangement joins TRBV7-3 to TRBJ2-1; 12 positions match TRBD2. This receptor was identified in a human donor with glioblastoma. In nucleotides, the CDR3 is TGTGCCAGCAGCTTACTGTCTAGCGGGGGGGCCGGAGAGCAGTTCTTC. This codes for CASSLLSSGGAGEQFF.